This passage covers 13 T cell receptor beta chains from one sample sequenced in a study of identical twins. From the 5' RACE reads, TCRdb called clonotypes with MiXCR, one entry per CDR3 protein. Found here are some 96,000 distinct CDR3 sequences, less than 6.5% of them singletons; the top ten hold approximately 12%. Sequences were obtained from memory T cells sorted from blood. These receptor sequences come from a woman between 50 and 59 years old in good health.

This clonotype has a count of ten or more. CDR3 protein: CASSIEDRATVADTQYF. CDR3 bases: TGTGCCAGTAGTATTGAGGACAGGGCCACGGTCGCAGATACGCAGTATTTT. The chain is built from TRBV19 and TRBJ2-3, with 8 nucleotides matching TRBD1. Germline V gene lookup returns CDR1 LNHDA and CDR2 SQIVND (reference sequence). CDR3 length: 17 amino acids. V shed 3 bases, J shed 4 bases, and the junction held 12 bases outside the gene matches.

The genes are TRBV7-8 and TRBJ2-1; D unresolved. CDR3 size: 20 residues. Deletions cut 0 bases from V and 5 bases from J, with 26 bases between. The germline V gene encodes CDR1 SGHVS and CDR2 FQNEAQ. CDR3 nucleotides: TGTGCCAGCAGCTTAGCGAGGTCGTTGGAGCTTGGTGGGAAGGACAATGAGCAGTTCTTC. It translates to CASSLARSLELGGKDNEQFF.

Written as DNA, the CDR3 is TGTGCCAGCAGCCCCCCCTGGACTAGCGGGGGAGATACGCAGTATTTT. Protein: CASSPPWTSGGDTQYF. This chain uses TRBV3-1 with TRBJ2-3, with 13 bases matching TRBD2. After removal of 4 bases from V and 5 bases from J, the junction contained 6 bases not matched to a gene. The CDR3 has 16 residues. Germline values: CDR1 LGHDT, CDR2 YNNKEL (reference sequence).

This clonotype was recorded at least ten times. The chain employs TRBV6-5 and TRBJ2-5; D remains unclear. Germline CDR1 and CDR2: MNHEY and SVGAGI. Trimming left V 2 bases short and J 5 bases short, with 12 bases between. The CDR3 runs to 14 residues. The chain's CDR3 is CASSYTRAVETQYF. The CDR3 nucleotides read TGTGCCAGCAGTTACACGCGTGCCGTGGAGACCCAGTACTTC.

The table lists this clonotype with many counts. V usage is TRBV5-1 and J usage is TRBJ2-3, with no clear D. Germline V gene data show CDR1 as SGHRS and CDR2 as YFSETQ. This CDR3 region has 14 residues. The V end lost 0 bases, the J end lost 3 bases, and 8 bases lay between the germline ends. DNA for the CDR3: TGCGCCAGCAGCTTGGGGTACGGAACAGATACGCAGTATTTT. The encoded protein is CASSLGYGTDTQYF.

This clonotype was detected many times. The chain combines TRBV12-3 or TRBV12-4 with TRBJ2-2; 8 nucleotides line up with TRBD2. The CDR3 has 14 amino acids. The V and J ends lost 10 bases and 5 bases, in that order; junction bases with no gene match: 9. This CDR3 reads CATRFLAGTGELFF. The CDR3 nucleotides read TGTGCCACCCGCTTCTTAGCGGGGACCGGGGAGCTGTTTTTT.

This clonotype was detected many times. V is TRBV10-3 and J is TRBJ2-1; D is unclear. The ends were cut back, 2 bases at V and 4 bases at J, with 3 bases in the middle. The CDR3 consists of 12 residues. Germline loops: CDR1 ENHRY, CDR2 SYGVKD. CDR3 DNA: TGTGCCATCAGTGAGCCTTACAATGAGCAGTTCTTC. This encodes CAISEPYNEQFF.

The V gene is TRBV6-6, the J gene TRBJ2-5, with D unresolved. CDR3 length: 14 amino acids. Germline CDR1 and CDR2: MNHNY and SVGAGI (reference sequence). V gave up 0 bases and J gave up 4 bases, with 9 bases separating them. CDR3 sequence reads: CASSYSLFGETQYF. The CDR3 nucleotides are TGTGCCAGCAGTTACTCCCTCTTCGGAGAGACCCAGTACTTC.

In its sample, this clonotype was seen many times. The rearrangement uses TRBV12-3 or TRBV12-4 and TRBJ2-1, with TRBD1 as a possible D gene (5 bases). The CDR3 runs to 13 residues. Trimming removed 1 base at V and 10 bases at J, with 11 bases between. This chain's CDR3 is CASSLGQGYEQFF. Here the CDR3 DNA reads TGTGCCAGCAGTTTAGGGCAGGGTTACGAGCAGTTCTTC.

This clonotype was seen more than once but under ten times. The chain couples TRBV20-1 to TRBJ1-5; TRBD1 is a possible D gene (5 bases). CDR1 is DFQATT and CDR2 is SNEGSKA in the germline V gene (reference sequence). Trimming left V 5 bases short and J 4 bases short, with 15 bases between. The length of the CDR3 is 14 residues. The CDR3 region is CSARPGTVNQPQHF. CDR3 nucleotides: TGCAGTGCTCGCCCCGGGACGGTGAATCAGCCCCAGCATTTT.

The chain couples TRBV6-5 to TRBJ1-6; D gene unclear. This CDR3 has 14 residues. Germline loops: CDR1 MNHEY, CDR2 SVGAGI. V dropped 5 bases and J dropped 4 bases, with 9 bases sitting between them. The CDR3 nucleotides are TGTGCCAGCAGTCCCGATTATTATAATTCACCCCTCCACTTT. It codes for CASSPDYYNSPLHF.

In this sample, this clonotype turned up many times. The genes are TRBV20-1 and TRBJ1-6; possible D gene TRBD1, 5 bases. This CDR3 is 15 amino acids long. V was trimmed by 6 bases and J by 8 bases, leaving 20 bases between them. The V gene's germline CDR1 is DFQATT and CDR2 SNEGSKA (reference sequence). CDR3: CSADPLRTGDSPLHF. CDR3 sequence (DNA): TGCAGTGCCGATCCCCTGAGGACGGGGGATTCACCCCTCCACTTT.

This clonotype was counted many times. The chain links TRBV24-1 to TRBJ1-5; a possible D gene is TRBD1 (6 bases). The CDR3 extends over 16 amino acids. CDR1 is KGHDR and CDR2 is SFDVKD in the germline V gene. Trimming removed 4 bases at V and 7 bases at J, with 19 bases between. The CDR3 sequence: CATSDSGRGRSQPQHF. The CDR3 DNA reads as TGTGCCACCAGTGACTCCGGCAGGGGACGTTCCCAGCCCCAGCATTTT.